The T cell receptor (beta chain) under discussion was sequenced for a study of cytomegalovirus exposure and HLA in healthy donors. Notes on the study in general: A later analysis by the authors found several of the most significant clusters apparently linked to common viral pathogens. Previously analyzed data showed that most TCR beta V segments were productive at a frequency of about 90% or about 30%. A missense DCLRE1C variant was associated with V- and J-gene trimming of TCR beta chains in a later analysis, and an independent cohort replicated the association. The only immune exposure information that was available was CMV serostatus.

Details on this clone: What it binds is not known.

Primers for the PCR totalled 60 Vbeta and 13 Jbeta. Produced via immunoSEQ multiplex PCR; TCRdb's table is partial and in-frame only. The repertoire holds around 150,000 clones, with approximately 75% as singletons. The CDR3 sequence is 16 residues long. Germline V CDR1 and CDR2: LNHDA, SQIVND (reference sequence). V was trimmed by 4 bases and J by 1 base, leaving 14 bases between them. This TCR came from a man aged 25 to 40 in good health and CMV-seropositive. Sequenced material: PBMCs. The chain employs TRBV19 and TRBJ2-1; TRBD2 might be the D (6 bases). The CDR3 DNA reads as TGTGCCAGTAGTACCTACCTCGGGGGTTCCTACAATGAGCAGTTCTTC. Amino acids: CASSTYLGGSYNEQFF.